Detailed here is one TCR beta chain. The record originates from a study of blood T cell repertoires in COVID-19. The overall study: From T cells, B-cell-depleted T cells, or PBMCs came the material, which was cDNA or gDNA.

The recovered donors of Cohort 3 showed two negative PCRs, clearance, or symptom resolution. Method: immunoSEQ multiplex PCR; TCRdb's copy keeps in-frame clones and lacks some. Of 250,000 to 300,000 clones in the sample, nearly 90% were seen once. V dropped 0 bases and J dropped 4 bases, with 17 bases sitting between them. This CDR3 spans 16 amino acids. From germline, CDR1 is SGHKS and CDR2 YYEKEE (reference sequence). The sequence came from an older woman who had recovered from COVID-19. The specimen was PBMCs or T cells enriched from blood (not recorded which). The chain uses TRBV5-5 and TRBJ2-7, with D tentatively TRBD2 (6 bases). The CDR3 region has the DNA TGTGCCAGCAGCTTGGGAGGGACCGGCGGAGGGTACGAGCAGTACTTC. This translates into CASSLGGTGGGYEQYF.